This T cell receptor beta chain originates from a study of T cells in Graves' hyperthyroidism and ophthalmopathy. Researchers took RNA transcripts and amplified the TCR beta CDR3 regions from them. Using the HTBI primer set, a first-round RT-PCR was run on the TCR CDR3. TCRdb recomputed calls from the multiplex PCR reads with MiXCR, one row per CDR3 protein. Here the sample spans hundreds of thousands of distinct CDR3 sequences, roughly a quarter being singletons. Details on this clonotype: No antigen is known for it.

The length of the CDR3 is 12 residues. V dropped 3 bases and J dropped 1 base, with 4 bases sitting between them. Germline V gene data show CDR1 as GTSNPN and CDR2 as SVGIG (reference sequence). Study outcomes and limitations: Most thyroid clonotypes expanded above 0.001 appeared in blood too.

The source of this sequence is a woman under 40 with Graves' ophthalmopathy. The gene calls are TRBV30 and TRBJ1-5; D gene unclear. The specimen was blood. DNA of the CDR3: TGTGCCTGGAGCGACAGCAATCAGCCCCAGCATTTT. It translates to CAWSDSNQPQHF.